The 2 T cell receptor beta chains below all came from one sample that was sequenced in a study of STAT5B mutations in CD4+ large granular lymphocyte leukemia. Here immunoSEQ multiplex PCR was the method, and the copy in TCRdb shows in-frame clones only, minus some. There are 30,000 to 35,000 clones in the sample; approximately 80% occur only once, and 4.4% lies in the top ten. The sequencing input was CD4+ T cells from blood buffy coats. The receptors shown here come from a human donor in good health.

The table lists this clone with a count of one. The chain combines TRBV7-2 with TRBJ2-1, with TRBD2 identical over 11 bases. With 4 bases clipped from V and 4 bases from J, the junction kept 6 bases outside the gene matches. The germline V gene encodes CDR1 SGHTA and CDR2 FQGNSA. The CDR3 consists of 16 residues. The CDR3 coding sequence is TGTGCCAGCAGCTATACCGGGACTAGCGGTTACAATGAGCAGTTCTTC. Encoded protein: CASSYTGTSGYNEQFF.

This chain links TRBV13 with TRBJ1-1, with TRBD1 as a possible D gene (5 bases). V was shortened by 3 bases and J by 6 bases, with 26 bases between the two germline ends. This CDR3 contains 18 residues. Germline V gene sequence: CDR1 PRHDT, CDR2 FYEKMQ (reference sequence). CDR3 residues: CASSFVPLGSRGTSEAFF. DNA of the CDR3: TGTGCCAGCAGCTTCGTACCACTGGGGTCTCGCGGGACGTCTGAAGCTTTCTTT.